Listed here is a single TCR beta chain. These data belong to a study of technical replicates of blood from a handful of donors. Some clones are missing from TCRdb's copy, which holds only in-frame ones; the method was immunoSEQ multiplex PCR. The table records just over 80,000 clones, roughly 94% of them present only once. The CDR3 consists of 15 residues. V lost 10 bases to trimming and J lost 3 bases, with 18 bases between them. The V gene's germline CDR1 is SEHNR and CDR2 FQNEAQ (reference sequence). The genes are TRBV7-9 and TRBJ2-2; D uncertain. The TCR sequence derives from a human donor in good health. Sequenced input: T cells isolated from PBMCs. The CDR3 protein is CAIDTPFPYTGELFF. The CDR3 DNA follows: TGTGCCATCGATACACCCTTTCCCTACACCGGGGAGCTGTTTTTT.